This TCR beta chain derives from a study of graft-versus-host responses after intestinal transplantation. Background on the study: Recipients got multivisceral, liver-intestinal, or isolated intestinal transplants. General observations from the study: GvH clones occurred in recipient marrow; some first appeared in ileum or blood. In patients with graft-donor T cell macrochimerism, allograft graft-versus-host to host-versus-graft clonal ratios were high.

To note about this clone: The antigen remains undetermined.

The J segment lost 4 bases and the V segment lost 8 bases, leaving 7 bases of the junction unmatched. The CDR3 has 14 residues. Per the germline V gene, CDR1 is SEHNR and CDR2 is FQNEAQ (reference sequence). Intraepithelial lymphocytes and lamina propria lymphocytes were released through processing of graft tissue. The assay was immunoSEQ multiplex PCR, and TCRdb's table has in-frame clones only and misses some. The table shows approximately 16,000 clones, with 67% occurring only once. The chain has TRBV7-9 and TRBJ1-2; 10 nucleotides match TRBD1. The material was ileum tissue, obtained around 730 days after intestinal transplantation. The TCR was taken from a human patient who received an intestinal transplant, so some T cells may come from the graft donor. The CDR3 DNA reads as TGTGCCAGCCGCAGACAGGGGGCTAGCTATGGCTACACCTTC. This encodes CASRRQGASYGYTF.